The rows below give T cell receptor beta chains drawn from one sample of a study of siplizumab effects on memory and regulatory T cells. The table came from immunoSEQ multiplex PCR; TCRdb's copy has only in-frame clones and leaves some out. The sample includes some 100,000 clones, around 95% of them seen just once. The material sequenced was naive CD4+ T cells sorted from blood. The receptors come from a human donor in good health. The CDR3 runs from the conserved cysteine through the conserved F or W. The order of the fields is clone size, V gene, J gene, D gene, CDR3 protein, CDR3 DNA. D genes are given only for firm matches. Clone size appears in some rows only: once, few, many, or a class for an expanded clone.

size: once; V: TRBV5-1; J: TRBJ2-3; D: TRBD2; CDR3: CASSPSGGPSDTQYF; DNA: TGCGCCAGCAGCCCTAGCGGGGGGCCGTCAGATACGCAGTATTTT
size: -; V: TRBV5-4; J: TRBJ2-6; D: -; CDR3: CASSLAHLVGANVLTF; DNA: TGTGCCAGCAGCTTGGCCCATTTAGTGGGGGCCAACGTCCTGACTTTC
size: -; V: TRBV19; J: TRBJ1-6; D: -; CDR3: CASSIGHSGVNSPLHF; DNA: TGTGCCAGTAGTATAGGCCACTCAGGGGTGAATTCACCCCTCCACTTT
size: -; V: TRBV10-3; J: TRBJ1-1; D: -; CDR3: CAISGYENTEAFF; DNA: TGTGCCATCAGTGGGTACGAGAACACTGAAGCTTTCTTT
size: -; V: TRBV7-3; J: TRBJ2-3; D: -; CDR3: CASSPQGTDTQYF; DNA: TGTGCCAGCAGCCCACAGGGTACAGATACGCAGTATTTT
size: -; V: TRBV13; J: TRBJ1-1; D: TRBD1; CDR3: CASSSQGSGTEAFF; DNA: TGTGCCAGCAGCTCACAGGGGAGTGGCACTGAAGCTTTCTTT
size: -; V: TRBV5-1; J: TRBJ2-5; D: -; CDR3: CASSHVPGMPETQYF; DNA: TGCGCCAGCAGCCACGTGCCAGGGATGCCGGAGACCCAGTACTTC
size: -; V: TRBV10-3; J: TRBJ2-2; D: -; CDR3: CAISRTGELFF; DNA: TGTGCCATCAGCAGGACCGGGGAGCTGTTTTTT
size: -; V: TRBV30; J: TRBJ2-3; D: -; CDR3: CAGHRNSDTQYF; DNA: TGTGCCGGCCACAGGAATTCAGATACGCAGTATTTT
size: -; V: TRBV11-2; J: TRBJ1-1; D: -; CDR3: CASSLLGRGNTEAFF; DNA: TGTGCCAGCAGCTTATTGGGTCGGGGAAACACTGAAGCTTTCTTT
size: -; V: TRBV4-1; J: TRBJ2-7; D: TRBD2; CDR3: CASSQATSGGVHEQYF; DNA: TGCGCCAGCAGCCAAGCGACTAGCGGGGGGGTTCACGAGCAGTACTTC
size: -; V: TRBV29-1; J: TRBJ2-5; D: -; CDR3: CSVDWRGETQYF; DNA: TGCAGCGTTGATTGGAGGGGAGAGACCCAGTACTTC
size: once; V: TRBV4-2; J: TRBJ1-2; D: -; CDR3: CASSQDFRGSGYGYTF; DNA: TGTGCCAGCAGCCAAGATTTCAGGGGCTCTGGCTATGGCTACACCTTC
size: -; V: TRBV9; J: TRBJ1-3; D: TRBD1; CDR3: CASSPGTERSGNTIYF; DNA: TGTGCCAGCAGCCCAGGGACAGAAAGGTCTGGAAACACCATATATTTT
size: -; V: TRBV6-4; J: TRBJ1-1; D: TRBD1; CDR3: CAPRDRLRAFF; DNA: TGTGCCCCCCGGGACAGGTTGCGGGCTTTCTTT
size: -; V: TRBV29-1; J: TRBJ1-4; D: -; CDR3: CSVEILGGDGNEKLFF; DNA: TGCAGCGTTGAAATCCTGGGGGGGGACGGGAATGAAAAACTGTTTTTT
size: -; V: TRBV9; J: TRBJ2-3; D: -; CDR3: CASSVNWGADVGTQYF; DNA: TGTGCCAGCAGCGTCAATTGGGGAGCGGATGTGGGTACGCAGTATTTT
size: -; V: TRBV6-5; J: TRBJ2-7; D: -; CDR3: CASSHLNGAYEQYF; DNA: TGTGCCAGCAGCCACCTAAATGGGGCGTACGAGCAGTACTTC
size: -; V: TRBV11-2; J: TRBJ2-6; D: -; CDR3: CASSNLPSGANVLTF; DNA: TGTGCCAGCAGCAATCTACCCTCTGGGGCCAACGTCCTGACTTTC
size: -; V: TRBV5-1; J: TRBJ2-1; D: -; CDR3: CASSLGVGANEQFF; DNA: TGCGCCAGCAGCTTGGGTGTAGGGGCCAATGAGCAGTTCTTC
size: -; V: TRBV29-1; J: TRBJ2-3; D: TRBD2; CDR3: CSVESGAPDTQYF; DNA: TGCAGCGTTGAAAGCGGGGCCCCAGATACGCAGTATTTT
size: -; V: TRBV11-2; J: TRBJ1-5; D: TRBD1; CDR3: CASSLGGEGAFPQHF; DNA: TGTGCCAGCAGCTTAGGAGGAGAGGGGGCATTTCCCCAGCATTTT
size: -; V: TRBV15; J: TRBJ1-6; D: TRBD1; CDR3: CATSRGSGTGVSPLHF; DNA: TGTGCCACCAGCAGGGGATCTGGGACAGGGGTTTCACCCCTCCACTTT
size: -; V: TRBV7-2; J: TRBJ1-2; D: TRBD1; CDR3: CASSLTGGYYGYTF; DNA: TGTGCCAGCAGCCTGACAGGGGGCTACTATGGCTACACCTTC
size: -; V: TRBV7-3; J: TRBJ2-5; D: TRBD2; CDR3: CASSALAGSMETQYF; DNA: TGTGCCAGCAGCGCACTAGCGGGGTCGATGGAGACCCAGTACTTC
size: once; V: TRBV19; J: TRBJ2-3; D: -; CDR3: CASSPSGGRTDTQYF; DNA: TGTGCCAGTAGTCCTTCTGGGGGGCGCACAGATACGCAGTATTTT
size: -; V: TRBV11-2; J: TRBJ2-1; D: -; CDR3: CASSLPDRRGYNEQFF; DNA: TGTGCCAGCAGCCTTCCCGACAGGAGGGGTTACAATGAGCAGTTCTTC
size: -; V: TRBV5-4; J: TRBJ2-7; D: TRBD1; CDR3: CASSFRGQRNEQYF; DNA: TGTGCCAGCAGCTTCCGGGGACAGAGAAACGAGCAGTACTTC
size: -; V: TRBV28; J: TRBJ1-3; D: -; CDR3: CASSLEANTIYF; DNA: TGTGCCAGCAGCCTGGAAGCAAACACCATATATTTT
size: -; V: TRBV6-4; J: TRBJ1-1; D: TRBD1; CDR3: CASTDRQVVRTEAFF; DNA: TGTGCCAGCACGGACAGGCAGGTGGTTAGGACTGAAGCTTTCTTT
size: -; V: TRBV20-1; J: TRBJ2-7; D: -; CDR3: CSARVAEQYF; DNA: TGCAGTGCTAGAGTCGCCGAGCAGTACTTC
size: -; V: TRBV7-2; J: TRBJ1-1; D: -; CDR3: CASSLQALNTEAFF; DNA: TGTGCCAGCAGCTTACAGGCGCTGAACACTGAAGCTTTCTTT
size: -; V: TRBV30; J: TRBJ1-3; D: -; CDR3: CAWSVGLSSGNTIYF; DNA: TGTGCCTGGAGTGTCGGCCTGTCCTCTGGAAACACCATATATTTT
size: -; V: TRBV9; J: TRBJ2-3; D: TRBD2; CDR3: CASSALLAGGPDTQYF; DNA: TGTGCCAGCAGCGCCTTACTAGCGGGGGGGCCAGATACGCAGTATTTT
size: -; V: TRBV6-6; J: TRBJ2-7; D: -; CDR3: CATEDTRYEQYF; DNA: TGTGCCACCGAAGACACCCGCTACGAGCAGTACTTC
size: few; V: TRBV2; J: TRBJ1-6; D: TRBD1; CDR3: CASIPPGTGGYNSPLHF; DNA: TGTGCCAGCATTCCCCCCGGGACAGGGGGCTATAATTCACCCCTCCACTTT
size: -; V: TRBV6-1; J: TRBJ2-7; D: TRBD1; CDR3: CASSETPGGEQYF; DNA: TGTGCCAGCAGTGAAACTCCAGGGGGCGAGCAGTACTTC
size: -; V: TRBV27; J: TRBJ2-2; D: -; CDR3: CASSYRAGNTGELFF; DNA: TGTGCCAGCAGTTATCGGGCGGGGAACACCGGGGAGCTGTTTTTT
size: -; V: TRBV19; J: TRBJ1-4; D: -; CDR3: CASRPSGEEKLFF; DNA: TGTGCCAGTAGACCTTCGGGGGAGGAAAAACTGTTTTTT